One sample yielded the 30 T cell receptor beta chains listed below, sequenced in a study of shared clonotypes between healthy human individuals. Only in-frame clones appear in the TCRdb table, and some are missing; sequencing was by immunoSEQ multiplex PCR. This table holds roughly 1,100,000 clones, about 74% found once. Sequenced sample: memory CD4+ T cells sorted from blood. Subset specified: CD45RA-negative fraction. Receptors originate from a man younger than 35 in good health.

The rearrangement uses TRBV6-1 and TRBJ2-7; the D is unclear. CDR3 length: 15 amino acids. V lost 2 bases and J lost 6, with 17 bases in between. Germline V lookup: CDR1 MNHNS, CDR2 SASEGT. The CDR3 DNA is TGTGCCAGCAGTGAAACGGTCGTAGTGTCGGGCGAGCAGTACTTC. As protein: CASSETVVVSGEQYF.

The rearrangement uses TRBV9 and TRBJ2-3; 10 positions agree with TRBD2. V was clipped by 3 bases and J by 3 bases; unmatched bases: 4. The CDR3 extends over 15 amino acids. Germline assignment: CDR1 SGDLS and CDR2 YYNGEE. The DNA of the CDR3 is TGTGCCAGCAGCGCGACTAGCGGGTCTACAGATACGCAGTATTTT. This codes for CASSATSGSTDTQYF.

The chain is built from TRBV18 and TRBJ2-7; TRBD1 agrees at 7 bases. V lost 0 bases to trimming and J lost 6 bases; unmatched junction nucleotides: 8. CDR1 and CDR2 (germline): KGHSH, LQKENI. The CDR3 has 15 residues. DNA of the CDR3: TGTGCCAGCTCACCACCGGCAGGGGGTCCCGGCGAGCAGTACTTC. Translated, it gives CASSPPAGGPGEQYF.

The V call is TRBV25-1, the J call TRBJ2-7; D unclear. CDR1 MGHDK and CDR2 SYGVNS come from the germline V gene. CDR3 length equals 13 residues. Trimming cost V 5 bases and J 1 base, with 9 bases left between them. CDR3 DNA: TGTGCCAGCAGTCGTCCTCCATCCTACGAGCAGTACTTC. Translating it yields CASSRPPSYEQYF.

The chain is built from TRBV5-1 and TRBJ2-6, with a weak D call TRBD1 (6 bases). CDR3 length: 19 residues. Germline-derived CDR1 and CDR2 are SGHRS and YFSETQ. Trimming removed 4 bases at V and 1 base at J, with 21 bases between. The CDR3: CASSGTLQGDRSGANVLTF. The CDR3 DNA is TGCGCCAGCAGCGGTACCTTACAGGGTGATAGGTCTGGGGCCAACGTCCTGACTTTC. The full variable domain, in which reference TRBV5-1 and TRBJ2-6 provide the parts outside the CDR3, is KAGVTQTPRYLIKTRGQQVTLSCSPISGHRSVSWYQQTPGQGLQFLFEYFSETQRNKGNFPGRFSGRQFSNSRSEMNVSTLELGDSALYLCASSGTLQGDRSGANVLTFGAGSRLTVL.

The chain joins TRBV7-8 to TRBJ2-1, with 9 bases fitting TRBD2. The CDR3 sequence is 14 residues long. With 3 bases clipped from V and 6 bases from J, the junction kept 3 bases outside the gene matches. Germline V gives CDR1 SGHVS, CDR2 FQNEAQ. This chain's CDR3 is CASSLGGRGNEQFF. In DNA form, the CDR3 reads TGTGCCAGCAGCTTGGGCGGGAGGGGCAATGAGCAGTTCTTC.

In its sample, this clone was seen once. The CDR3 sequence is CASSHGTGGVYGYTF. CDR3 sequence (DNA): TGTGCCAGCTCCCACGGGACAGGGGGTGTCTATGGCTACACCTTC. The chain couples TRBV18 to TRBJ1-2, with 11 bases matching TRBD1. Germline values: CDR1 KGHSH, CDR2 LQKENI. V trimming: 6 bases; J trimming: 4 bases; junction bases outside the gene matches: 7. CDR3 length equals 15 residues.

This rearrangement joins TRBV7-2 to TRBJ2-5, with D perhaps being TRBD1 or TRBD2 (5 bases each). This CDR3 is built from 15 residues. The germline V and J ends were trimmed by 3 bases and 2 bases, with 13 bases remaining between them. CDR1 and CDR2 (germline): SGHTA, FQGNSA. The CDR3 region has the DNA TGTGCCAGCAGCTTCCCCTGGGGACGTCAAGAGACCCAGTACTTC. Translated, it gives CASSFPWGRQETQYF. Full variable domain (rest looked up from reference TRBV7-2 and TRBJ2-5): GAGVSQSPSNKVTEKGKDVELRCDPISGHTALYWYRQSLGQGLEFLIYFQGNSAPDKSGLPSDRFSAERTGGSVSTLTIQRTQQEDSAVYLCASSFPWGRQETQYFGPGTRLLVL.

The chain has TRBV7-2 and TRBJ2-1; TRBD1 might be the D (6 bases). Germline V gene lookup returns CDR1 SGHTA and CDR2 FQGNSA. This CDR3 comprises 15 residues. Trimming took 5 bases from V and 6 from J, leaving 17 bases between them. This CDR3 is CASSQLRGLGNEQFF. DNA for the CDR3: TGTGCCAGCAGCCAACTCAGGGGTTTAGGCAATGAGCAGTTCTTC.

The gene calls are TRBV6-5 and TRBJ2-7, with TRBD2 identical over 9 bases. This CDR3 spans 16 amino acids. V was pared by 4 bases and J by 7 bases, with 14 bases of the junction left unmatched. Per germline, CDR1 MNHEY and CDR2 SVGAGI. DNA of the CDR3: TGTGCCAGCAGTTCCCTTAGCGGGAGAATCTCGGGAGAGCAGTACTTC. This translates into CASSSLSGRISGEQYF.

The chain combines TRBV5-1 with TRBJ1-2; 11 nucleotides match TRBD1. CDR3 length: 15 residues. Trimming cost V 5 bases and J 7 bases; bases outside gene matches: 10. Germline assignment: CDR1 SGHRS and CDR2 YFSETQ. Here the CDR3 reads CASRPPGQGAAGYTF. The CDR3 DNA follows: TGCGCCAGCAGGCCCCCAGGACAGGGGGCGGCTGGCTACACCTTC.

The chain recombines TRBV2 with TRBJ1-2; D call uncertain. Germline-derived CDR1 and CDR2 are SNHLY and FYNNEI. This CDR3 has 13 amino acids. V was pared by 11 bases and J by 0 bases, with 13 bases between. This CDR3 reads CALRVGTNYGYTF. Written as DNA, the CDR3 is TGTGCCCTAAGGGTAGGGACTAACTATGGCTACACCTTC.

J is TRBJ2-1 and V is TRBV11-1; 10 nucleotides agree with TRBD2. V gave up 5 bases and J gave up 7 bases; unmatched junction bases: 5. There are 14 residues in the CDR3. In germline, CDR1 is SGHAT, CDR2 FQDESV (reference sequence). CDR3 amino acids: CASSLLAGSNEQFF. As DNA, the CDR3 is TGTGCCAGCAGCCTACTAGCGGGGTCGAATGAGCAGTTCTTC.

Comment on this clone: At the DNA level, this CDR3 is encoded by other sequences in the same sample as well. CDR3 protein: CASSLGSVNEQYF. The CDR3 DNA follows: TGCGCCAGCAGCTTGGGGTCGGTTAACGAGCAGTACTTC. The V call is TRBV5-1, the J call TRBJ2-7; D not certain. CDR1 is SGHRS and CDR2 is YFSETQ in the germline V gene. The CDR3 is 13 amino acids. The V end was cut by 0 bases, the J end by 5 bases, with 9 bases between.

The V call is TRBV6-6, the J call TRBJ1-5; D not certain. With 1 base removed from V and 7 bases from J, the gap between germline ends came to 11 bases. CDR3 length: 14 residues. Germline CDR1 is MNHNY and CDR2 is SVGAGI (reference sequence). CDR3: CASSYWWTPQPQHF. CDR3 in DNA: TGTGCCAGCAGTTACTGGTGGACGCCCCAGCCCCAGCATTTT.

The chain carries TRBV5-4 and TRBJ2-2, with D hard to call. This CDR3 has 14 amino acids. V was pared by 3 bases and J by 0 bases, with 6 bases between. Germline-derived CDR1 and CDR2 are SGHNT and YYREEE (reference sequence). The chain's CDR3 is CASSSQSNTGELFF. The DNA of the CDR3 is TGTGCCAGCAGCTCACAATCGAACACCGGGGAGCTGTTTTTT.

This chain connects TRBV14 to TRBJ1-1; D not resolved. The CDR3 consists of 13 residues. Germline CDR1 and CDR2: SGHDN and FVKESK. Trimming cost V 4 bases and J 4 bases, with 10 bases left between them. CDR3 DNA: TGTGCCAGCAGCCCGGCAATGGGCACTGAAGCTTTCTTT. This gives the protein CASSPAMGTEAFF. The full variable domain, in which reference TRBV14 and TRBJ1-1 provide the parts outside the CDR3, is EAGVTQFPSHSVIEKGQTVTLRCDPISGHDNLYWYRRVMGKEIKFLLHFVKESKQDESGMPNNRFLAERTGGTYSTLKVQPAELEDSGVYFCASSPAMGTEAFFGQGTRLTVV.

This clone was recorded a few times. The chain carries TRBV30 and TRBJ1-1, with D perhaps TRBD1 (6 bases). The CDR3 spans 13 residues. V was trimmed by 4 bases and J by 4 bases, leaving 13 bases between them. Germline V gives CDR1 GTSNPN, CDR2 SVGIG (reference sequence). The CDR3 reads CAWKGGMSTEAFF. CDR3 DNA: TGTGCCTGGAAAGGGGGTATGAGCACTGAAGCTTTCTTT.

This chain uses TRBV10-3 with TRBJ2-7; perhaps D is TRBD1 or TRBD2 (6 bases each). CDR3 size: 11 residues. CDR1 is ENHRY, CDR2 SYGVKD, per germline. V lost 10 bases and J lost 3, with 10 bases in between. In nucleotides, the CDR3 is TGTGCCACGGGGGCGGGCTACGAGCAGTACTTC. This translates into CATGAGYEQYF.

The J gene is TRBJ1-2, the V gene TRBV18; TRBD1 matches at 7 bases. Germline lookup yields CDR1 KGHSH and CDR2 LQKENI. V lost 2 bases and J lost 8; bases outside the gene matches: 5. The CDR3 has 13 residues. DNA of the CDR3: TGTGCCAGCTCACCAGGGACAGAGGGCGGCTACACCTTC. Encoded protein: CASSPGTEGGYTF.

The CDR3 loop is CASSPSGQGLLYGYTF. The CDR3 DNA reads TGTGCCAGCTCACCATCGGGACAGGGGCTCCTCTATGGCTACACCTTC. This chain joins TRBV18 and TRBJ1-2; 10 nucleotides align to TRBD1. Trimming at V came to 2 bases and at J to 4 bases, leaving 7 bases not matched to a gene. The CDR3 runs 16 residues. Germline V CDR1 and CDR2: KGHSH, LQKENI.

The chain joins TRBV7-9 to TRBJ2-2; TRBD2 aligns across 7 bases. From germline, CDR1 is SEHNR and CDR2 FQNEAQ (reference sequence). The CDR3 totals 17 residues. V lost 4 bases to trimming and J lost 5 bases; unmatched junction nucleotides: 13. The CDR3 loop is CASSSTPGYGRTGELFF. In DNA, the CDR3 is TGTGCCAGCAGCTCCACCCCGGGCTACGGGAGGACCGGGGAGCTGTTTTTT.

The chain is built from TRBV7-2 and TRBJ2-7, with 9 positions matching TRBD1. This CDR3 contains 14 residues. J was trimmed by 2 bases and V by 6 bases; bases with no gene match: 5. Germline values: CDR1 SGHTA, CDR2 FQGNSA. CDR3 in amino acids: CASSRGTGTYEQYF. The CDR3, as DNA: TGTGCCAGCAGTCGGGGGACAGGGACCTACGAGCAGTACTTC. The whole variable domain, filled in from reference TRBV7-2 and TRBJ2-7, reads GAGVSQSPSNKVTEKGKDVELRCDPISGHTALYWYRQSLGQGLEFLIYFQGNSAPDKSGLPSDRFSAERTGGSVSTLTIQRTQQEDSAVYLCASSRGTGTYEQYFGPGTRLTVT.

CDR3 DNA sequence: TGTGCCTTCGACTGGGGAGGGGATACGCAGTATTTT. The encoded protein is CAFDWGGDTQYF. The V and J genes are TRBV30 and TRBJ2-3; 7 bases are a match to TRBD2. This CDR3 is 12 amino acids long. V lost 7 bases, J lost 6 bases, and 7 bases stayed unmatched. The germline V gene has CDR1 GTSNPN and CDR2 SVGIG (reference sequence).

This chain connects TRBV7-2 to TRBJ2-7, with 10 nucleotides matching TRBD2. In germline, CDR1 is SGHTA, CDR2 FQGNSA. V dropped 0 bases and J dropped 1; count of bases not matched to a gene: 3. The CDR3 runs 16 residues. Here the CDR3 DNA reads TGTGCCAGCAGCTTAGCTGTAGCGGGAGGATCCTACGAGCAGTACTTC. It encodes CASSLAVAGGSYEQYF. Looking up the rest from reference TRBV7-2 and TRBJ2-7 gives the full variable domain: GAGVSQSPSNKVTEKGKDVELRCDPISGHTALYWYRQSLGQGLEFLIYFQGNSAPDKSGLPSDRFSAERTGGSVSTLTIQRTQQEDSAVYLCASSLAVAGGSYEQYFGPGTRLTVT.

This chain connects TRBV12-5 to TRBJ2-5; D tentatively fits TRBD1 or TRBD2 (5 bases each). The V gene's germline CDR1 is LGHNT and CDR2 FRNRAP. V lost 0 bases and J 9 bases, leaving 8 bases between the germline ends. The CDR3 is 12 residues long. CDR3 DNA: TGTGCTAGTGGTTTGGTTCCGGGACCCCAGTACTTC. Protein sequence: CASGLVPGPQYF.

This chain uses TRBV7-9 with TRBJ1-4; TRBD1 agrees at 7 bases. This CDR3 spans 16 amino acids. Trimming at V came to 3 bases and at J to 3 bases, leaving 7 bases not matched to a gene. Germline V CDR1 and CDR2: SEHNR, FQNEAQ (reference sequence). Here the CDR3 DNA reads TGTGCCAGCAGCTTGGACGGGACAGTTGCTAATGAAAAACTGTTTTTT. Its protein is CASSLDGTVANEKLFF.

The rearrangement links TRBV7-9 to TRBJ2-1, with 8 nucleotides matching TRBD1. V trimming: 5 bases; J trimming: 13 bases; junction bases outside the gene matches: 10. This CDR3 is 13 amino acids long. The germline V gene encodes CDR1 SEHNR and CDR2 FQNEAQ (reference sequence). The CDR3, as DNA: TGTGCCAGCAGCGCCCCGACAGGGGCCGAACAGTTCTTC. This sequence encodes CASSAPTGAEQFF. Using reference TRBV7-9 and TRBJ2-1 for the parts outside the CDR3, the full variable domain is DTGVSQNPRHKITKRGQNVTFRCDPISEHNRLYWYRQTLGQGPEFLTYFQNEAQLEKSRLLSDRFSAERPKGSFSTLEIQRTEQGDSAMYLCASSAPTGAEQFFGPGTRLTVL.

This chain connects TRBV6-5 to TRBJ1-1; 11 nucleotides line up with TRBD1. CDR3 length equals 13 residues. Germline CDR1 and CDR2: MNHEY and SVGAGI. Trimming removed 8 bases from V and 4 bases from J; junction bases left unmatched: 3. CDR3 sequence (DNA): TGTGCCAGCGGCGGACAGGGGGCCACTGAAGCTTTCTTT. Its protein product is CASGGQGATEAFF.

This clone was observed a few times. The sample carries other DNA sequences with the same CDR3. This chain links TRBV19 with TRBJ2-7, with TRBD1 identical over 7 bases. The CDR3 length is 12 residues. V trimming: 1 base; J trimming: 6 bases; junction bases outside the gene matches: 0. CDR1 is LNHDA, CDR2 SQIVND, per germline (reference sequence). The CDR3 region is CASSIGQGEQYF. CDR3 sequence (DNA): TGTGCCAGTAGTATAGGACAGGGCGAGCAGTACTTC.